The TCR beta chain described here comes from a study of response to subunit inactivated influenza vaccine. Study-wide points: Authors suggested each seasonal influenza vaccination recruits few new T cells.

Note on this clonotype: Its specificity is unknown.

MiXCR, applied by TCRdb to the RT-PCR reads, yields one record per CDR3 protein. The table has over 400,000 distinct CDR3 sequences, approximately 11% seen once; the top ten hold over 9.5%. The CDR3 contains 15 residues. J gave up 7 bases and V 1 base, and 6 bases lay outside the gene matches. Looked up from germline, CDR1 is MGHRA and CDR2 is YSYEKL. This TCR was recovered from a man aged 50 to 60 who received an inactivated influenza vaccine. Specimen: PBMCs from blood, collected roughly 47 days after vaccination. The chain carries TRBV4-1 and TRBJ2-3, with 9 bases fitting TRBD2. This CDR3 is CASSQGGGGAYTQYF. The CDR3 DNA sequence: TGCGCCAGCAGCCAAGGGGGCGGGGGGGCGTATACGCAGTATTTT.